The entry below describes one T cell receptor beta chain. Its specificity is unknown. This entry is derived from a study of CXCR3-negative and CXCR3-positive naive CD8 T cells. Study-wide results and caveats: Once cells were cryopreserved, CXCR3 expression went down partly, and most assays used fresh PBMCs. CXCR3-positive naive cells carried more hydrophobic TRB CDR3s than CXCR3-negative ones.

The libraries of TRB cDNA were prepared using 5' RACE with UMI labels. For each CDR3 protein, TCRdb gives one entry from its re-call of the 5' RACE reads, without DNA. This table lists about 130,000 distinct CDR3 sequences. The CDR3 is 18 residues long. The germline V gene encodes CDR1 SGHVS and CDR2 FQNEAQ. Sequences were obtained from naive CXCR3+ CD8+ T cells from blood. The subset was: CD45RO-CCR7+CD27+CD95- naive CD8+ T cells expressing CXCR3 (TNR3+). The clonotype originates from a human donor in good health. Some clones in this sample may be carry-over from other donors' samples. The chain is built from TRBV7-8 and TRBJ2-1; checking the TCRdb D call of TRBD2 is not possible without DNA. The CDR3: CASSLGASGRSSYNEQFF.